This T cell receptor beta chain derives from a study of post-analysis software for immune sequencing data. Whole-study results and caveats: Comparison of patients with controls showed a handful of TRBV segments more frequent in patients, TRBV5-6, TRBV5-1 and TRBV20-1 among them.

In this sample, this clonotype turned up a few times. Its antigen remains unidentified. V gave up 6 bases and J gave up 3 bases, with 11 bases separating them. The CDR3 sequence is 13 residues long. From germline, CDR1 is SEHNR and CDR2 FQNEAQ (reference sequence). Carried by the TCR beta cDNA libraries were unique molecular identifiers. One entry per CDR3 protein, called by TCRdb with MiXCR from the PCR reads. The sample has roughly 700,000 distinct CDR3 sequences, roughly 27% seen once. The chain links TRBV7-9 to TRBJ2-5; D unclear. The TCR originated in a girl aged 5-17 years with multiple sclerosis. The sequenced sample consisted of blood. The CDR3 protein is CASSFTEEETQYF. The CDR3 DNA follows: TGTGCCAGCAGTTTTACTGAAGAAGAGACCCAGTACTTC.